The 9 T cell receptor delta chains below were found in one sample sequenced in a study of gamma-delta chains in newborns, infants, children. TCRdb re-called the reads using CATT. The sample gives roughly 7,100 delta-chain clones, more than 0.6% of which show up once; around 15% is in the top ten. The source material was blood. The source is a child who was a newborn, infant or young child, either healthy, febrile or measles-vaccinated (not recorded which).

This clone was recorded a few times. TCRdb records a much larger clone's protein for this DNA, with a difference at residue 12 that likely arises from a read error; the protein given is the translation of the DNA. The V gene is TRDV2, the J gene TRDJ3, with TRDD3 identical over 10 bases. Germline loops: CDR1 GEAIGNYY, CDR2 EKD. J gave up 0 bases and V 2 bases, and 12 bases lay outside the gene matches. The length of the CDR3 is 21 residues. The CDR3 spells CACDSIRTGGSNSWDTRQMFF. In DNA form, the CDR3 reads TGTGCCTGTGACAGTATAAGGACTGGGGGATCGAACTCCTGGGACACCCGACAGATGTTTTTC.

Comment on this clone: TCRdb's listed protein matches a much larger clone and diverges from this DNA's translation at residue 6, likely through a read error; the protein shown comes from the DNA. J is TRDJ3 and V is TRDV2; D ambiguous. The germline V gene encodes CDR1 GEAIGNYY and CDR2 EKD. V lost 0 bases, J lost 0 bases, and 11 bases lay in between. This CDR3 contains 18 residues. CDR3 residues: CACDTAPPSSWDTRQMFF. CDR3 DNA sequence: TGTGCCTGTGACACCGCACCTCCCAGCTCCTGGGACACCCGACAGATGTTTTTC.

This clone was detected only a few times. TCRdb's listed protein matches a much larger clone and diverges from this DNA's translation at residue 3, likely through a read error; the protein shown comes from the DNA. The chain joins TRDV2 to TRDJ2, with 10 bases lining up with TRDD3. Germline V gene data show CDR1 as GEAIGNYY and CDR2 as EKD. This CDR3 spans 18 amino acids. CDR3 nucleotide sequence: TGTGCCAGTGACAACTTACTGGGGGATGCATCTTTGACAGCACAACTCTTCTTT. It yields the protein CASDNLLGDASLTAQLFF.

On this clone itself: A read error is possible here, since a much larger clone lies one base away. Other DNA sequences within the sample encode an identical CDR3. The V call is TRDV2, the J call TRDJ3; TRDD3 aligns across 7 bases. CDR1 and CDR2 from the germline V gene are GEAIGNYY and EKD. The CDR3 contains 18 residues. In DNA form, the CDR3 reads TGTGCCTGTGACACTGGGGGACCTCACTCCTGGGACACCCGACAGATGTTCTTC. Its protein product is CACDTGGPHSWDTRQMFF.

Relative to its sample, this clone is large (0.1 to 1%). The sample holds other DNA sequences that translate to the same CDR3. The chain uses TRDV2 and TRDJ2; 10 bases line up with TRDD3. J lost 5 bases, V lost 0 bases, and 5 bases had no gene match. CDR1 is GEAIGNYY, CDR2 EKD, per germline. There are 16 residues in the CDR3. The CDR3 region is CACDTVGDTITAQLFF. In DNA form, the CDR3 reads TGTGCCTGTGACACCGTGGGGGATACTATCACAGCACAACTCTTCTTT.

This clone was seen only a few times. The protein that TCRdb holds for this DNA derives from a much larger clone and differs from the translated DNA at residue 12, which likely indicates a read error; the protein shown here is translated from the DNA. This chain connects TRDV2 to TRDJ3, with 8 bases fitting TRDD3. CDR3 size: 19 residues. CDR1 is GEAIGNYY and CDR2 is EKD in the germline V gene. This CDR3 is CACDITGGPSSRDTRQMFF. In DNA form, the CDR3 reads TGTGCCTGTGACATAACTGGGGGCCCCAGCTCCCGGGACACCCGACAGATGTTTTTC.

Details on this clone: TCRdb lists the protein of a much larger clone for this DNA, which differs at residue 18, so this is likely a read error; the protein given here is translated from the DNA itself. The rearrangement links TRDV2 to TRDJ3, with 11 bases that match TRDD3. The CDR3 spans 20 residues. Germline V lookup: CDR1 GEAIGNYY, CDR2 EKD. The CDR3 nucleotides read TGTGCCTGTGACACCGTTTGGGGGATACGTAGCTCCTGGGACACCCGACAGGTGTTTTTC. Translated, it gives CACDTVWGIRSSWDTRQVFF.

As for this clone: The protein TCRdb lists differs from the translation of the DNA at residue 13; the protein given here is translated from the DNA itself. The chain couples TRDV2 to TRDJ3, with TRDD3 as a possible D gene (6 bases). The CDR3 has 18 residues. The germline V gene has CDR1 GEAIGNYY and CDR2 EKD. For the CDR3, the DNA is TGTGCCTGTGACACCGCTGGGGCCGGCCCCTGGGACATCCGACAGATGTTTTTC. The encoded protein is CACDTAGAGPWDIRQMFF.

Worth noting for this clone: The protein in TCRdb stems from a much larger clone and differs at residue 4 from this DNA's translation, likely a read error; here the protein is translated from the DNA. This chain joins TRDV2 and TRDJ1; 11 nucleotides line up with TRDD3. The CDR3 has 18 residues. The germline gives CDR1 GEAIGNYY, CDR2 EKD. As DNA, the CDR3 is TGTGCCTGTAACACCTTACTGGGGGATAAAGTGTACACCGATAAACTCATCTTT. This codes for CACNTLLGDKVYTDKLIF.